This TCR beta chain came from a study of human T cells and chemical hapten exposure. The wider study: In the approximately 25-week study, patients were dosed weekly with diphenylcyclopropenone on the scalp throughout. General study points: Expanded TCR counts at PT1 were positively correlated with the patch test score. Having alopecia, donors may respond immunologically unlike healthy people.

From the RACE reads, TCRdb called clonotypes with MiXCR, one entry per CDR3 protein. Among roughly 380,000 distinct CDR3 sequences listed, about 6% were seen once. The sample's time point: patch test 2, 6 weeks after DPC sensitization. Treatment reported: therapeutic diphenylcyclopropenone sensitization with weekly scalp DPC. Comments on this clonotype: Its target is not known.

The germline V gene encodes CDR1 SGHTA and CDR2 FQGNSA. This CDR3 has 13 residues. V was clipped by 0 bases and J by 4 bases, with 6 bases between them. The chain employs TRBV7-2 and TRBJ1-2; D is unresolved. This sample comprised whole blood, obtained in connection with sensitization to the hapten diphenylcyclopropenone (DPC). The receptor was derived from a woman aged 18-29 years with alopecia areata. Some clones in this sample may be carry-over from other donors' samples. CDR3 residues: CASSLAGLYGYTF. The DNA for the CDR3 is TGTGCCAGCAGCTTAGCGGGCCTCTATGGCTACACCTTC.